Sequencing of this T cell receptor (beta chain) was carried out in a study of blood T cells in healthy people across ages. Whole-study findings and limits: Long-lived and aged donors differed, with more naive CD4+ cells and higher diversity in the long-lived. Without sorted subsets, naive and antigen-experienced compartments could not be conclusively compared.

Primed by a sample-barcoded 5' primer and a J-beta primer mix, a second PCR proceeded for roughly 7 to 12 cycles. TCRdb itself ran the 5' RACE reads through MiXCR, one entry per CDR3 protein. Found here are under 750,000 distinct CDR3 sequences, around half of them singletons; the top ten hold 20% to 25%. This clonotype showed up just a few times. Its antigen remains unknown. This CDR3 contains 14 residues. The J segment lost 5 bases and the V segment lost 8 bases, leaving 8 bases of the junction unmatched. Germline V lookup: CDR1 ENHRY, CDR2 SYGVKD. The V gene is TRBV10-3, the J gene TRBJ2-3; 9 bases agree with TRBD1. The clonotype comes from a man older than 75 in good health. The sequencing sample was made of blood. CDR3 sequence reads: CAIGWTGEGDTQYF. CDR3 coding DNA: TGTGCCATCGGCTGGACAGGGGAGGGAGATACGCAGTATTTT.